The T cell receptor beta chain described here comes from a study of T cells in Graves' hyperthyroidism and ophthalmopathy. General study points: Among thyroid clonotypes expanded above 0.001, most also appeared in blood.

This clonotype was counted ten times or more. Its target is not known. Amplification targeted TCR beta CDR3 regions from RNA transcripts. TCR CDR3 regions were first amplified by RT-PCR with HTBI primers. From the multiplex PCR reads, TCRdb called clonotypes with MiXCR, one entry per CDR3 protein. The profile shows a few hundred thousand distinct CDR3 sequences, 15% to 18% of them singletons. Stability of Graves' hyperthyroidism was defined as absent ophthalmopathy progression within 18 months. Germline assignment: CDR1 MNHEY and CDR2 SMNVEV (reference sequence). Trimming stripped 5 bases from V and 0 bases from J, with 10 bases between. The CDR3 totals 14 residues.

The rearrangement joins TRBV27 to TRBJ1-2, with a possible D match to TRBD1 (5 bases). The TCR originated in a woman aged 25 to 45 with Graves' hyperthyroidism. The sample comprised blood. As DNA, the CDR3 is TGTGCCAGCAGTCCCCTGACAGCTAACTATGGCTACACCTTC. It encodes CASSPLTANYGYTF.